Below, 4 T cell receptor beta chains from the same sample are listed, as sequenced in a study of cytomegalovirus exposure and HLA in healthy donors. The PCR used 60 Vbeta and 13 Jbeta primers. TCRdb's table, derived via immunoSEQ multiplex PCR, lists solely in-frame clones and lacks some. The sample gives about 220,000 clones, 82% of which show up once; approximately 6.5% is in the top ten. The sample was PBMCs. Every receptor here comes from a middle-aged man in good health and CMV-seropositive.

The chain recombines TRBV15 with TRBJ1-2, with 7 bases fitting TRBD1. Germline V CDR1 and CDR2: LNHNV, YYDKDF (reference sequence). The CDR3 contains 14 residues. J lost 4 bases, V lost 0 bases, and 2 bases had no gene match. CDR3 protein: CATSRDRGSYGYTF. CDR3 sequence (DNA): TGTGCCACCAGCAGAGACAGGGGGAGCTATGGCTACACCTTC.

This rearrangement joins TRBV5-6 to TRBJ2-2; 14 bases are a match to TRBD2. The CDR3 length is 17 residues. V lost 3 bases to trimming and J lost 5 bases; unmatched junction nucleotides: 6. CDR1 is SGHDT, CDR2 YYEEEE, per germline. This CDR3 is CASSSGLAGAATGELFF. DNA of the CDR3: TGTGCCAGCAGCTCGGGACTAGCGGGAGCAGCTACCGGGGAGCTGTTTTTT.

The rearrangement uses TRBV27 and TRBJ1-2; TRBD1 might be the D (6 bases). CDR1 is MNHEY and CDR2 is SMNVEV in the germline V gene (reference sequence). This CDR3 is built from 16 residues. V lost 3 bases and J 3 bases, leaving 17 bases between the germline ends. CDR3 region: CASSFGSPQGHYGYTF. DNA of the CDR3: TGTGCCAGCAGTTTCGGCTCCCCGCAGGGGCACTATGGCTACACCTTC.

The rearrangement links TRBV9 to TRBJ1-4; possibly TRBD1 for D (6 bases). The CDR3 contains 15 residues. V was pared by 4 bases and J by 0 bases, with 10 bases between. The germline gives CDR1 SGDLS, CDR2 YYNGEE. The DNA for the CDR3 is TGTGCCAGCAGCTTAGGACAGACAACTAATGAAAAACTGTTTTTT. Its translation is CASSLGQTTNEKLFF. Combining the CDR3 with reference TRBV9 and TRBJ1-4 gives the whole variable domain DSGVTQTPKHLITATGQRVTLRCSPRSGDLSVYWYQQSLDQGLQFLIQYYNGEERAKGNILERFSAQQFPDLHSELNLSSLELGDSALYFCASSLGQTTNEKLFFGSGTQLSVL.